The source of this T cell receptor beta chain is a study of shared clonotypes between healthy human individuals. The study, taken as a whole, reports: Naive subsets typically showed greater estimated richness than memory subsets.

This CDR3 is 14 amino acids long. CDR1 MDHEN and CDR2 SYDVKM come from the germline V gene. Trimming removed 7 bases from V and 0 bases from J, with 13 bases in between. For this clone: Its antigen remains unknown.

Assay used: immunoSEQ multiplex PCR; TCRdb lists only in-frame clones, some missing. The table includes 2 million to 2.5 million clones, around 93% detected once. What was sequenced was naive CD4+ T cells from PBMCs. Subset reported: CD45RA+ positively selected. The sequence was collected from a man aged 18 to 29 in good health. Some clones in this sample may be carry-over from other donors' samples. The chain has TRBV28 and TRBJ2-7; D not certain. DNA for the CDR3: TGTGCCAGCACCGCAAGGCCGAGCTCCTACGAGCAGTACTTC. The encoded protein is CASTARPSSYEQYF.